One T cell receptor beta chain is described in this entry. Its antigen remains unknown. Regarding time point: week 35, safety follow-up. Every vaccine dose comprised 300 ug of mutant IDH1 20-mer peptide plus topical imiquimod. The CDR3 spans 15 residues. Trimming shortened V by 7 bases and J by 0 bases, and 15 bases separated the two germline ends. CDR1 and CDR2 (germline): SGHNT, YENEEA. The protocol was immunoSEQ multiplex PCR, while the TCRdb copy is restricted to in-frame clones and leaves out a portion. This table holds about 48,000 clones, around 78% found once. This entry belongs to a study of a mutant IDH1 vaccine in newly diagnosed glioma. As for the study in general: Earlier therapy was either radiotherapy, temozolomide, or both, and most got both. Visit V12 was at week 35; visit V13 was at week 47.

This TCR came from a man aged 35 to 55 with glioma. This chain joins TRBV11-3 and TRBJ1-1; D is uncertain. The sample was PBMCs, taken from a glioma patient whose treatment included an IDH1 peptide vaccine. Written as DNA, the CDR3 is TGTGCCAGCACTCCGGGCCCCGCTATGAACACTGAAGCTTTCTTT. It translates to CASTPGPAMNTEAFF. The full variable domain, in which reference TRBV11-3 and TRBJ1-1 provide the parts outside the CDR3, is EAGVVQSPRYKIIEKKQPVAFWCNPISGHNTLYWYLQNLGQGPELLIRYENEEAVDDSQLPKDRFSAERLKGVDSTLKIQPAELGDSAVYLCASTPGPAMNTEAFFGQGTRLTVV.